Listed here are 23 T cell receptor beta chains from one sample, sequenced in a study of neoadjuvant anti-PD-1 for oral cavity cancer. Clones were read by immunoSEQ multiplex PCR, and TCRdb kept only the in-frame ones, dropping some. The sample lists approximately 16,000 clones, around 34% occurring once. As for time point: after neoadjuvant nivolumab, at surgical resection. Sequences were derived from tumor tissue, sampled after nivolumab (anti-PD-1) treatment. The source is a person between 40 and 85 years old with oral cavity squamous cell carcinoma.

V is TRBV7-2 and J is TRBJ1-2; no clear D gene. CDR3 size: 14 residues. With 5 bases removed from V and 8 bases from J, the gap between germline ends came to 18 bases. CDR1 and CDR2 (germline): SGHTA, FQGNSA. The CDR3 DNA reads TGTGCCAGCAGCCTACAACAGATCAGTCTAGGCTACACCTTC. Translating gives CASSLQQISLGYTF.

The chain employs TRBV19 and TRBJ1-4; D is ambiguous. Deletions cut 3 bases from V and 3 bases from J, with 14 bases between. The germline V gene encodes CDR1 LNHDA and CDR2 SQIVND (reference sequence). CDR3 length equals 16 residues. This CDR3 is CASSIRTGGPNEKLFF. Here the CDR3 DNA reads TGTGCCAGTAGTATTCGAACGGGCGGACCTAATGAAAAACTGTTTTTT.

This chain connects TRBV18 to TRBJ2-3, with TRBD1 identical over 7 bases. CDR1 and CDR2 from the germline V gene are KGHSH and LQKENI. CDR3 length: 15 amino acids. J was trimmed by 3 bases and V by 4 bases; bases with no gene match: 7. CDR3: CASSLNRGRTDTQYF. The CDR3 DNA reads TGTGCCAGCTCACTTAACAGGGGCAGGACAGATACGCAGTATTTT.

The gene calls are TRBV5-6 and TRBJ1-6; unclear D gene. Germline V gene sequence: CDR1 SGHDT, CDR2 YYEEEE. Trimming removed 0 bases at V and 5 bases at J, with 9 bases between. The CDR3 is made up of 15 amino acids. As DNA, the CDR3 is TGTGCCAGCAGCTTGGGGCAGACTAATAATTCACCCCTCCACTTT. It specifies CASSLGQTNNSPLHF. Looking up the rest from reference TRBV5-6 and TRBJ1-6 gives the full variable domain: DAGVTQSPTHLIKTRGQQVTLRCSPKSGHDTVSWYQQALGQGPQFIFQYYEEEERQRGNFPDRFSGHQFPNYSSELNVNALLLGDSALYLCASSLGQTNNSPLHFGNGTRLTVT.

The V call is TRBV10-3, the J call TRBJ1-1; no definite D call. Germline V gives CDR1 ENHRY, CDR2 SYGVKD. CDR3 length: 12 residues. Trimming stripped 2 bases from V and 5 bases from J, with 6 bases between. CDR3 nucleotide sequence: TGTGCCATCAGTGAGGGTGGAACTGAAGCTTTCTTT. Amino acid sequence: CAISEGGTEAFF.

Ten or more counts support this clone. The rearrangement joins TRBV10-3 to TRBJ1-1; D gene uncertain. This CDR3 contains 13 residues. The ends were cut back, 2 bases at V and 8 bases at J, with 12 bases in the middle. The germline gives CDR1 ENHRY, CDR2 SYGVKD. CDR3 in DNA: TGTGCCATCAGTGAGAATTTGGGCAACGAAGCTTTCTTT. As protein: CAISENLGNEAFF.

This clone was seen a few times. This chain joins TRBV5-5 and TRBJ1-2, with 7 bases matching TRBD1. Germline V gene data show CDR1 as SGHKS and CDR2 as YYEKEE (reference sequence). Trimming removed 4 bases from V and 13 bases from J; junction bases left unmatched: 10. The CDR3 extends over 12 amino acids. The CDR3 protein is CASSTRTGTSTF. For the CDR3, the DNA is TGTGCCAGCAGCACGCGGACAGGCACTTCCACCTTC.

Here the CDR3 reads CASLRGVNQPQHF. CDR3 DNA: TGTGCCAGTTTACGGGGAGTAAATCAGCCCCAGCATTTT. The V and J genes are TRBV6-6 and TRBJ1-5; D gene uncertain. The germline V gene encodes CDR1 MNHNY and CDR2 SVGAGI (reference sequence). The CDR3 sequence is 13 residues long. Trimming cost V 9 bases and J 4 bases, with 13 bases left between them.

The genes are TRBV11-2 and TRBJ1-5; unclear D gene. V lost 1 base, J lost 4 bases, and 5 bases lay in between. The germline V gene has CDR1 SGHAT and CDR2 FQNNGV. The CDR3 is made up of 13 amino acids. CDR3 amino acids: CASSLATNQPQHF. CDR3 nucleotides: TGTGCCAGCAGCTTAGCTACGAATCAGCCCCAGCATTTT.

This clone has a count of ten or more. The chain employs TRBV19 and TRBJ2-1, with D unclear. The CDR3 contains 14 residues. V was clipped by 3 bases and J by 5 bases, with 11 bases between them. Germline V gives CDR1 LNHDA, CDR2 SQIVND (reference sequence). Here the CDR3 DNA reads TGTGCCAGTAGTATGGGATTGATTCACAATGAGCAGTTCTTC. It specifies CASSMGLIHNEQFF.

The table lists this clone with a few counts. The chain carries TRBV18 and TRBJ1-1; 10 bases agree with TRBD1. CDR1 is KGHSH and CDR2 is LQKENI in the germline V gene. The J segment lost 1 base and the V segment lost 3 bases, leaving 8 bases of the junction unmatched. This CDR3 comprises 17 residues. The CDR3 sequence: CASSPAGQGKGNTEAFF. CDR3 bases: TGTGCCAGCTCACCGGCGGGACAGGGGAAAGGGAACACTGAAGCTTTCTTT.

There are many counts of this clone. The chain recombines TRBV5-4 with TRBJ1-1, with 8 nucleotides matching TRBD1. CDR1 and CDR2 from the germline V gene are SGHNT and YYREEE (reference sequence). CDR3 size: 16 residues. Trimming at V came to 4 bases and at J to 1 base, leaving 9 bases not matched to a gene. The CDR3 loop is CASSARDRPPNTEAFF. The CDR3 coding sequence is TGTGCCAGCAGCGCCCGGGACAGGCCCCCGAACACTGAAGCTTTCTTT.

In DNA, the CDR3 is TGTGCCAGCGTGAGGGATTTGGACACTGAAGCTTTCTTT. Protein sequence: CASVRDLDTEAFF. This chain uses TRBV13 with TRBJ1-1; unclear D gene. The germline V gene has CDR1 PRHDT and CDR2 FYEKMQ (reference sequence). The CDR3 runs to 13 residues. The V end lost 8 bases, the J end lost 3 bases, and 13 bases lay between the germline ends.

The rearrangement uses TRBV5-1 and TRBJ1-1; a possible D gene is TRBD1 (5 bases). The CDR3 has 17 residues. V lost 5 bases and J 4 bases, leaving 24 bases between the germline ends. Germline V CDR1 and CDR2: SGHRS, YFSETQ. CDR3 protein: CASSLLLGLPGGTEAFF. The CDR3 DNA reads TGCGCCAGCAGTTTGTTATTAGGACTCCCTGGGGGCACTGAAGCTTTCTTT. Drawing the rest from reference TRBV5-1 and TRBJ1-1, the complete variable domain is KAGVTQTPRYLIKTRGQQVTLSCSPISGHRSVSWYQQTPGQGLQFLFEYFSETQRNKGNFPGRFSGRQFSNSRSEMNVSTLELGDSALYLCASSLLLGLPGGTEAFFGQGTRLTVV.

The chain is built from TRBV13 and TRBJ1-1; D is uncertain. The CDR3 extends over 14 amino acids. Germline V gives CDR1 PRHDT, CDR2 FYEKMQ (reference sequence). With 6 bases removed from V and 1 base from J, the gap between germline ends came to 12 bases. DNA for the CDR3: TGTGCCAGCAGTGAATTCTCAGAGAACACTGAAGCTTTCTTT. It is translated as CASSEFSENTEAFF.

In this sample, this clone turned up once. The chain recombines TRBV18 with TRBJ1-2; D is unclear. V was clipped by 3 bases and J by 5 bases, with 13 bases between them. CDR3 length equals 14 residues. The germline V gene has CDR1 KGHSH and CDR2 LQKENI. CDR3 nucleotides: TGTGCCAGCTCACCGGATAGATCTCCTTATGGCTACACCTTC. This gives the protein CASSPDRSPYGYTF.

A few counts support this clone. This sequence joins TRBV29-1 and TRBJ1-2, with 7 bases lining up with TRBD1. V trimming: 6 bases; J trimming: 4 bases; junction bases outside the gene matches: 8. In germline, CDR1 is SQVTM, CDR2 ANQGSEA. The CDR3 sequence is 13 residues long. The CDR3 loop reads CSVHRGPVYGYTF. The DNA of the CDR3 is TGCAGCGTCCACAGGGGACCCGTCTATGGCTACACCTTC.

This clone has a single count. This chain links TRBV27 with TRBJ2-2; the match to TRBD2 covers 8 bases. There are 15 residues in the CDR3. The ends lost 7 bases at V and 4 bases at J; junction bases unmatched: 8. Germline CDR1 and CDR2: MNHEY and SMNVEV (reference sequence). The CDR3 region is CASMVRGGITGELFF. CDR3 nucleotides: TGTGCCAGCATGGTCCGGGGGGGTATCACCGGGGAGCTGTTTTTT.

The chain uses TRBV5-8 and TRBJ2-3; 9 positions agree with TRBD2. The germline CDR1 and CDR2 sequences are SGHTS and YDEGEE. Trimming at V came to 0 bases and at J to 2 bases, leaving 1 base not matched to a gene. The CDR3 loop spans 15 amino acids. The CDR3 protein is CASSLGLAVTDTQYF. The CDR3 DNA sequence: TGTGCCAGCAGCTTGGGACTAGCGGTCACAGATACGCAGTATTTT.

The chain recombines TRBV5-4 with TRBJ2-3; TRBD1 matches at 8 bases. Germline lookup yields CDR1 SGHNT and CDR2 YYREEE (reference sequence). V lost 4 bases, J lost 3 bases, and 13 bases stayed unmatched. CDR3 length: 17 amino acids. The CDR3 protein is CASSPSQGALRTDTQYF. The CDR3, as DNA: TGTGCCAGCAGCCCGTCTCAGGGGGCGTTGAGGACAGATACGCAGTATTTT.

J is TRBJ2-3 and V is TRBV6-4; TRBD2 agrees at 10 bases. J was trimmed by 4 bases and V by 0 bases; bases with no gene match: 1. This CDR3 has 15 residues. CDR1 MRHNA and CDR2 SNTAGT come from the germline V gene. The CDR3 here is CASSDSAGGPDTQYF. CDR3 coding DNA: TGTGCCAGCAGTGACTCAGCGGGGGGGCCAGATACGCAGTATTTT.

This chain connects TRBV7-2 to TRBJ2-5; D ambiguous. V was clipped by 5 bases and J by 1 base, with 8 bases between them. This CDR3 contains 13 residues. Germline loops: CDR1 SGHTA, CDR2 FQGNSA. CDR3 bases: TGTGCCAGCAGCCCCTTGACCCAAGAGACCCAGTACTTC. Protein product: CASSPLTQETQYF.

This rearrangement joins TRBV7-2 to TRBJ2-7, with D unclear. This CDR3 region has 14 residues. V was cut by 5 bases and J by 5 bases, with 16 bases left in between. In germline, CDR1 is SGHTA, CDR2 FQGNSA. In nucleotides, the CDR3 is TGTGCCAGCAGCCCCGAGGTAGGGTTCCACGAGCAGTACTTC. Encoded protein: CASSPEVGFHEQYF.